Below, one TCR beta chain is given with its context. Treatment denoted: around 19 received Ad26.COV2.S at low or high dose, single or two shots; roughly five received placebo; per-sample allocation not given. Specimens were obtained on day 63 following the first vaccine or placebo injection. The data are from a study of Ad26.COV2.S vaccination and SARS-CoV-2 variants. The CDR3 consists of 12 residues. Trimming stripped 2 bases from V and 8 bases from J, with 6 bases between. Looked up from germline, CDR1 is LGHDT and CDR2 is YNNKEL (reference sequence). Repertoires were generated with immunoSEQ multiplex PCR, while TCRdb's copy carries only in-frame clones and drops some. The repertoire includes about 350,000 clones, approximately 81% of them detected once, and roughly 3.5% sits in the top ten.

The V and J genes are TRBV3-1 (or the pseudogene TRBV3-2) and TRBJ1-4; no definite D call. The sequencing used peripheral blood, collected in a trial of Ad26.COV2.S vaccine versus placebo. This receptor was obtained from a person between 18 and 65 years old who received the Ad26.COV2.S COVID-19 vaccine or a placebo. The CDR3 nucleotides are TGTGCCAGCAGCCAATCGATAGAAAAACTGTTTTTT. It encodes CASSQSIEKLFF.